This is a list of T cell receptor beta chains from one sample in a study of blood T cell repertoires in COVID-19. The method was immunoSEQ multiplex PCR; TCRdb's version includes in-frame clones alone and lacks a portion of them. The sample holds approximately 260,000 clones, more than 85% seen once. The sequenced material came from peripheral blood. These receptors were collected from a man younger than 30 with active or convalescent COVID-19. CDR3s include the opening cysteine and the closing phenylalanine or tryptophan. D genes are given only for firm matches.

v_call	d_call	j_call	cdr3_nt	cdr3_aa
TRBV30	.	TRBJ2-7	TGTGCCTGGAGTCGCCCGGGGAGTGAGCAGTACTTC	CAWSRPGSEQYF
TRBV27	.	TRBJ2-5	TGTGCCAGCAGTTTGGCAGGTGGCATCGAGACCCAGTACTTC	CASSLAGGIETQYF
TRBV7-3	TRBD1	TRBJ1-2	TGTGCCAGCAGGGACAGGACTCTGGGAACCTTC	CASRDRTLGTF
TRBV3-1/TRBV3-2	TRBD1	TRBJ1-1	TGTGCCAGCAGCAGCCAAAGGCAGGGGGCAAACACTGAAGCTTTCTTT	CASSSQRQGANTEAFF
TRBV24-1	.	TRBJ2-5	TGTGCCACCAGTGGGGTCGGGGAGACCCAGTACTTC	CATSGVGETQYF
TRBV12-5	.	TRBJ1-1	TGTGCTAGTGGTTTAGGAGACACTGAAGCTTTCTTT	CASGLGDTEAFF